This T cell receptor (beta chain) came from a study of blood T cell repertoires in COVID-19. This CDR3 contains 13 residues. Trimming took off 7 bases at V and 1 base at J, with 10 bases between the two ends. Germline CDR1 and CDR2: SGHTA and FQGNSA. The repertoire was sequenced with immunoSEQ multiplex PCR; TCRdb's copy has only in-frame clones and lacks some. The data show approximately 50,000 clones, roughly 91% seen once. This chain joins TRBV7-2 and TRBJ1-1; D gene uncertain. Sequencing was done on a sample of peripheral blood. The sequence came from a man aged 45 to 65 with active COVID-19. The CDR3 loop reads CASITTGNTEAFF. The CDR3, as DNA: TGTGCCAGCATCACGACGGGGAACACTGAAGCTTTCTTT.